The entry below gives a single T cell receptor beta chain sequence along with its context. Between the trimmed V and J ends, which lost 0 bases and 4 bases, there was a span of 18 bases. CDR1 MGHRA and CDR2 YSYEKL come from the germline V gene. The CDR3 has 17 amino acids. The assay was immunoSEQ multiplex PCR, and TCRdb's table has in-frame clones only and misses some. The sample yields 25,000 to 30,000 clones, roughly 95% seen once. The sample is drawn from a study of regulatory and conventional T cells in RAG deficiency. The sorted conventional CD4+ T cells were CD25-low and CD127-high, with genomic DNA sequenced. The sample was also linked to a second study, of regulatory T cells. That source notes: The primer mix had 52 TRBV and 13 TRBJ primers.

Sequencing used CD25- CD4+ T cells sorted from blood. This receptor was taken from a human donor in good health. The chain couples TRBV4-1 to TRBJ1-1; D gene uncertain. CDR3 DNA: TGCGCCAGCAGCCAAGACCGACTTCTGACGTCTCGCACTGAAGCTTTCTTT. This sequence encodes CASSQDRLLTSRTEAFF.